This T cell receptor beta chain was sequenced during a study of blood T cell repertoires in COVID-19 (dated by TCRdb to the early 2020s). Background on the whole study: Samples from collaborators originated in the United States, Italy and Spain and spanned both the acute and convalescent phases of COVID-19. The material from the prospective study consisted of cDNA or gDNA derived from T cells, B-cell-depleted T cells, or PBMCs. Deeply sampled blood TCRbeta repertoires from subjects exposed to, actively infected with, or recovered from COVID-19 were included in the dataset. The repertoires were made available in a free public database intended to serve as a resource for research on the immune response to SARS-CoV-2. Samples came from the ongoing ImmuneRACE study (first 160 participants) plus 1,254 subjects from 6 global collaborators. Nearly every sample came with metadata listing a de-identified subject ID, COVID-19 status, age in years and sex. Where available, HLA class I and class II types were obtained from metadata supplied by the sample provider rather than from assay-based typing.

As to this clone: The antigen it binds to is not known. Base qualities were left out, and no much larger clone turns up one base away.

Collaborating institutions collected whole blood in K2EDTA tubes following their own protocols. For TCRbeta analysis, collaborators shipped samples in one of three forms: frozen whole blood, isolated PBMCs, or DNA extracted from either of those sample types. The immunoSEQ Assay, a bias-controlled multiplex PCR, was used to amplify TCRbeta CDR3 regions from genomic DNA. The published analysis was carried out like this. Nucleated cell counts per sample were estimated from amplification of reference gene primers within the assay. Sequence reads were collapsed and filtered to measure the absolute abundance of every unique TCRbeta CDR3 rearrangement. For each sample, productive Simpson clonality was calculated as the square root of Simpson's diversity index over productive rearrangements. TCRdb carries this immuneACCESS record with in-frame sequences only. Its versions omit some clonotypes, under half of them owing to an unresolved V gene in the studies checked, with the rest unexplained. Clonal size and the V and J genes are those of that table, whereas D and trimming came from the DNA. The sample data list roughly 260,000 clones, and 70% to 90% of these were observed just once. Over 3.5% of the sample comes from the top ten.

General conclusions and limits of the study: How much clinical and demographic metadata was included differed by source and by participant, and the metadata was provided uncurated.

The CDR3 numbers 18 residues from cysteine through phenylalanine. Only the CDR3 region is kept as DNA, spanning 54 bases read in frame from base 1. Deletion took 2 bases off V and 2 bases off J, with a span of 20 bases between the germline ends. From the germline V gene, CDR1 is LGHNT and CDR2 is FRNRAP. The chain couples TRBV12-5 to TRBJ2-3; TRBD2 is a possible D gene, resting on 5 matching bases. Sequencing input: peripheral blood. The TCR sequence derives from a woman between 40 and 55 years old with acute or convalescent COVID-19. This receptor carries the CDR3 CASGLLTYPGGPTDTQYF. Read as DNA, the sequence is TGTGCTAGTGGTTTGTTAACTTATCCCGGAGGCCCCACAGATACGCAGTATTTT.